This T cell receptor beta chain was recovered during a study of PD-1 blockade in mismatch repair-deficient tumors (dated by TCRdb to about 2017). In terms of the full investigation: Between late 2013 and 2016, the trial enrolled 85 to 100 consecutive patients with about twelve mismatch repair-deficient cancer types, every one of whom had been previously treated and was progressing. Tumor-associated T cell clones were tracked in the peripheral blood of patients responding to PD-1 blockade by deep sequencing of TCR CDR3 regions. What the study reported, not specific to this receptor: Tumor-resident clones, often undetectable in blood before treatment, expanded rapidly after pembrolizumab and then contracted, generally before radiologic responses.

Receptor libraries were prepared by the immunoSEQ multiplex PCR assay. Sourced from immuneACCESS, this table was stored by TCRdb with only in-frame sequences that have V and J called. A share of the clones is absent; for the studies checked, an unresolved V gene accounts for under half, and the remainder has no known explanation. The sample has about 68,000 clones on record, around 73% of them singletons. The ten largest make up about 5% of the sample. For every enrolled patient, mismatch repair deficiency was confirmed by either polymerase chain reaction or immunohistochemistry. A few patients who responded to pembrolizumab therapy underwent TCR sequencing. The phase II trial prospectively evaluated PD-1 blockade with pembrolizumab in advanced mismatch repair-deficient cancers, independent of tissue of origin. Serial peripheral blood T cell samples were collected before and at multiple times after starting PD-1 blockade. Blood sampling time points were reported as weeks after the first dose of pembrolizumab.

Trimmed from V: 1 base; trimmed from J: 0 bases; junction bases lacking a gene match: 3. From the cysteine up to the phenylalanine, the CDR3 has a length of 16 residues. Of all the DNA, just the CDR3 is kept, 48 bases in frame from base 1. In the germline V gene, CDR1 corresponds to SGHAT and CDR2 to FQNNGV. This clone was recorded only once. Its antigen target is currently unknown. No per-base quality is available; no much larger clone lies one base away. The TCR was taken from an adult with mismatch repair-deficient cancer. The V and J segments used are TRBV11-2 and TRBJ2-1; the central 7 bases match TRBD2. The sample here was peripheral blood, taken 2 weeks after starting pembrolizumab. CDR3 region: CASSLAGGSSYNEQFF. The nucleotide sequence reads TGTGCCAGCAGCTTAGCGGGCGGGAGCTCCTACAATGAGCAGTTCTTC.